Only a few counts were recorded for the clone carrying this T cell receptor beta chain. Its matching antigen is unknown. These data come from a study of OX40 agonist ivuxolimab in advanced cancers. Overall study: An agonistic human IgG2 monoclonal antibody against OX40 (CD134) was given. Patients assigned to dose escalation were diagnosed with hepatocellular carcinoma, melanoma, renal cell or head and neck cancer. General study points: Patients who responded partially at 0.1-3.0 mg/kg showed clonal expansion ranking among the lowest. Antigen specificity remained undetermined for the expanded peripheral T cells.

Measured with immunoSEQ multiplex PCR; TCRdb has only the in-frame clones, and not every one. In the table there are some 96,000 clones, roughly 80% of which are singletons. Germline loops: CDR1 SQVTM, CDR2 ANQGSEA. CDR3 size: 12 residues. With 4 bases removed from V and 6 bases from J, the gap between germline ends came to 12 bases. The starting material was CD4+ or CD8+ T cells sorted from blood, obtained in a trial of the OX40 agonist ivuxolimab. The chain recombines TRBV29-1 with TRBJ1-1, with D possibly being TRBD1 (5 bases). This receptor was taken from an adult with an advanced solid tumor such as melanoma, head and neck, liver or kidney cancer. CDR3 nucleotides: TGCAGCGTTGTAAGTAGGGACGCTGAAGCTTTCTTT. This gives the protein CSVVSRDAEAFF.